One sample yielded the 20 T cell receptor beta chains listed below, sequenced in a study of blood T cells in healthy people across ages (dated by TCRdb to between 2014 and 2016). Library creation used 5' RACE. Reads for this sample came from an Illumina HiSeq 2500. The second PCR ran for roughly 7 to 12 cycles and used a J-beta primer mix along with a sample-barcoded 5' primer. TCRdb reprocessed the public reads (quality trimming at Q25 with fastp, clone calling with MiXCR) and kept in-frame beta chains. For every CDR3 protein sequence, its rows merge into one entry that carries the most common genes and DNA. This sample comprises over a million distinct CDR3 sequences, almost 60% of them detected only once. The ten top clones hold about 6.3% of the sample. Sequencing used blood. All receptors derive from a man aged 18 to 30 in good health.

This clonotype has a handful of counts. This sequence joins TRBV6-1 and TRBJ2-4; D ambiguous. The germline V gene encodes CDR1 MNHNS and CDR2 SASEGT. The CDR3 has 13 residues. V dropped 1 base and J dropped 6 bases, with 7 bases sitting between them. The CDR3 sequence: CASSEEVGNIQYF. CDR3 bases: TGTGCCAGCAGTGAAGAGGTGGGAAACATTCAGTACTTC.

This chain connects TRBV10-3 to TRBJ2-2, with 9 nucleotides matching TRBD1. The V gene's germline CDR1 is ENHRY and CDR2 SYGVKD. V was pared by 10 bases and J by 4 bases, with 7 bases of the junction left unmatched. The CDR3 contains 14 residues. The CDR3 loop is CATLQGAGTGELFF. The CDR3 DNA is TGTGCCACCTTACAGGGGGCAGGCACCGGGGAGCTGTTTTTT.

Turning to this clonotype: Since a much larger clone is just one base distant, this may be a read error. V gene TRBV29-1 combines with J gene TRBJ2-5, with D uncertain. The DNA end is a closer match to TRBJ2-7, so the J assignment may be wrong. The CDR3 has 12 amino acids. The germline CDR1 and CDR2 sequences are SQVTM and ANQGSEA. The CDR3 region is CSVEGPPCEQYF. The CDR3, as DNA: TGCAGCGTTGAAGGACCTCCCTGCGAGCAGTACTTC.

The chain couples TRBV6-2 or TRBV6-3 to TRBJ2-1; TRBD1 matches at 11 bases. This CDR3 is built from 18 residues. Germline CDR1 reads MNHEY; CDR2 reads SVGEGT. Losses at the gene ends were 1 base for V and 8 bases for J; bases not matched to a gene: 13. This CDR3 is CASSYLHRDRGYWDEQFF. The CDR3 DNA follows: TGTGCCAGCAGTTACTTACACCGGGACAGGGGGTATTGGGATGAGCAGTTCTTC.

This chain connects TRBV6-6 to TRBJ1-1; unclear D gene. The germline gives CDR1 MNHNY, CDR2 SVGAGI (reference sequence). The V end lost 5 bases, the J end lost 10 bases, and 20 bases lay between the germline ends. The CDR3 is 14 amino acids. The CDR3 nucleotides read TGTGCCAGCAGTACGATTGCCGGCAGAGAGGCAGCTTTCTTT. This sequence encodes CASSTIAGREAAFF.

This chain joins TRBV20-1 and TRBJ2-6; D not certain. CDR3 length: 16 residues. The germline V gene has CDR1 DFQATT and CDR2 SNEGSKA (reference sequence). With 0 bases removed from V and 0 bases from J, the gap between germline ends came to 9 bases. CDR3 sequence: CSAREGRASGANVLTF. CDR3 sequence (DNA): TGCAGTGCTAGAGAAGGACGGGCCTCTGGGGCCAACGTCCTGACTTTC.

The rearrangement joins TRBV4-1 to TRBJ2-2; TRBD2 aligns across 7 bases. The J segment lost 5 bases and the V segment lost 2 bases, leaving 8 bases of the junction unmatched. Germline CDR1 reads MGHRA; CDR2 reads YSYEKL. The CDR3 covers 16 residues. CDR3 sequence (DNA): TGCGCCAGCAGCCAATTCGCGGGAGATGATACCGGGGAGCTGTTTTTT. Protein product: CASSQFAGDDTGELFF.

This clonotype has a single count. CDR3 sequence: CASSLSREGGSYEQYF. CDR3 sequence (DNA): TGTGCCAGCAGTTTATCGCGAGAGGGAGGCTCCTACGAGCAGTACTTC. This chain links TRBV27 with TRBJ2-7, with D possibly being TRBD2 (6 bases). Germline CDR1 MNHEY, CDR2 SMNVEV (reference sequence). The CDR3 has 16 residues. Trimming pared 0 bases from V and 0 bases from J, leaving 12 bases between.

The V gene is TRBV29-1, the J gene TRBJ1-2; 8 nucleotides line up with TRBD1. The CDR3 extends over 16 amino acids. With 3 bases clipped from V and 3 bases from J, the junction kept 12 bases outside the gene matches. Germline values: CDR1 SQVTM, CDR2 ANQGSEA. This CDR3 is CSVEVVRGRLDYGYTF. CDR3 bases: TGCAGCGTTGAGGTGGTCAGGGGGCGTCTTGACTATGGCTACACCTTC.

As for this clonotype: A read error may produce the germline difference seen at one junction end. This chain joins TRBV12-3 or TRBV12-4 and TRBJ1-2, with D tentatively TRBD1 (6 bases). This CDR3 has 14 residues. CDR3 residues: CAGSLGGTVYGYTF. The CDR3, as DNA: TGTGCCGGCAGTTTAGGGGGGACGGTCTATGGCTACACCTTC.

The rearrangement uses TRBV10-3 and TRBJ1-2; D might be TRBD1 (5 bases). V dropped 3 bases and J dropped 7 bases, with 12 bases sitting between them. The CDR3 is 13 amino acids. The V gene's germline CDR1 is ENHRY and CDR2 SYGVKD. CDR3 amino acids: CAISEGVEFGYTF. DNA of the CDR3: TGTGCCATCAGTGAAGGGGTCGAATTTGGCTACACCTTC.

The chain carries TRBV7-8 and TRBJ2-3; D remains unclear. Germline values: CDR1 SGHVS, CDR2 FQNEAQ. Trimming removed 2 bases at V and 10 bases at J, with 19 bases between. The CDR3 runs to 15 residues. For the CDR3, the DNA is TGTGCCAGCAGCTTACCCCCCCTCAGTACGGATGCGCAGTATTTT. It is translated as CASSLPPLSTDAQYF.

This clonotype was detected only a few times. This rearrangement joins TRBV5-1 to TRBJ2-5, with 12 bases matching TRBD2. Germline V gives CDR1 SGHRS, CDR2 YFSETQ. The CDR3 has 14 amino acids. Trimming at V came to 4 bases and at J to 5 bases, leaving 3 bases not matched to a gene. The CDR3 region has the DNA TGCGCCAGCAGCACTAGCGGGGGGATCGAGACCCAGTACTTC. This gives the protein CASSTSGGIETQYF.

V and J are TRBV20-1 and TRBJ2-1, with D unresolved. The germline gives CDR1 DFQATT, CDR2 SNEGSKA (reference sequence). CDR3 length: 13 amino acids. With 2 bases removed from V and 4 bases from J, the gap between germline ends came to 9 bases. CDR3 in amino acids: CSARPLQYNEQFF. The CDR3 DNA reads as TGCAGTGCTAGACCCCTACAATACAATGAGCAGTTCTTC.

The chain combines TRBV20-1 with TRBJ2-1; 7 nucleotides agree with TRBD1. The CDR3 has 16 amino acids. Germline values: CDR1 DFQATT, CDR2 SNEGSKA (reference sequence). V was clipped by 3 bases and J by 4 bases; unmatched bases: 12. The CDR3 region is CSARDNSRGMYNEQFF. The CDR3 DNA reads as TGCAGTGCTAGGGACAATAGCAGGGGGATGTACAATGAGCAGTTCTTC.

This clonotype was counted only a few times. V gene TRBV5-1 combines with J gene TRBJ2-7, with D possibly being TRBD1 (5 bases). CDR1 is SGHRS and CDR2 is YFSETQ in the germline V gene. V gave up 0 bases and J gave up 0 bases, with 19 bases separating them. The CDR3 loop spans 18 amino acids. CDR3 loop: CASSLEGLGRKSSYEQYF. The CDR3 nucleotides are TGCGCCAGCAGCTTGGAGGGGTTAGGCCGAAAGAGCTCCTACGAGCAGTACTTC. The full variable domain, rest sourced from reference TRBV5-1 and TRBJ2-7, is KAGVTQTPRYLIKTRGQQVTLSCSPISGHRSVSWYQQTPGQGLQFLFEYFSETQRNKGNFPGRFSGRQFSNSRSEMNVSTLELGDSALYLCASSLEGLGRKSSYEQYFGPGTRLTVT.

This sequence joins TRBV7-9 and TRBJ2-7; D call uncertain. The DNA matches TRBJ2-1 better at its end, which makes the J call doubtful. The CDR3 covers 12 residues. Per germline, CDR1 SEHNR and CDR2 FQNEAQ (reference sequence). As DNA, the CDR3 is TGTGCCAGCAGCTTAGACTACCCTGAGCAGTTCTTC. It codes for CASSLDYPEQFF.

The chain links TRBV15 to TRBJ2-3; tentative D call: TRBD2 (5 bases). Germline V CDR1 and CDR2: LNHNV, YYDKDF (reference sequence). The V end was cut by 0 bases, the J end by 5 bases, with 18 bases between. There are 17 residues in the CDR3. CDR3 bases: TGTGCCACCAGCAGAGATGTGAGAGGGAGTCGGGAAGATACGCAGTATTTT. Translation: CATSRDVRGSREDTQYF. The full variable domain, with the rest looked up from reference TRBV15 and TRBJ2-3, is DAMVIQNPRYQVTQFGKPVTLSCSQTLNHNVMYWYQQKSSQAPKLLFHYYDKDFNNEADTPDNFQSRRPNTSFCFLDIRSPGLGDTAMYLCATSRDVRGSREDTQYFGPGTRLTVL.

The chain carries TRBV27 and TRBJ2-4; a possible D gene is TRBD1 (5 bases). V was clipped by 2 bases and J by 10 bases, with 15 bases between them. There are 14 residues in the CDR3. Germline V CDR1 and CDR2: MNHEY, SMNVEV (reference sequence). The CDR3 loop is CASSLGAGQRIQYF. The CDR3 nucleotides are TGTGCCAGCAGTTTAGGGGCCGGACAACGGATTCAGTACTTC.

The chain recombines TRBV7-9 with TRBJ2-5; TRBD2 aligns across 10 bases. This CDR3 comprises 16 residues. In germline, CDR1 is SEHNR, CDR2 FQNEAQ (reference sequence). The trim removed 4 bases at V and 3 bases at J, leaving 8 bases unmatched. The CDR3 here is CASSSPAGTSEETQYF. CDR3 in DNA: TGTGCCAGCAGCTCCCCTGCCGGGACTAGCGAAGAGACCCAGTACTTC.